This TCR beta chain was identified in a study of identical twins. For this clonotype: The target antigen is unknown.

Whole-study findings and limits: The conclusions drew on cross-sectional statistical analysis instead of tracking the same donors. High-abundance cord blood beta clonotypes had fewer insertions; memory repertoires showed none. Researchers reported excess low generation probability among twin-shared out-of-frame alpha sequences. Sharing of beta out-of-frame sequences by twins showed a weaker excess.

V was clipped by 0 bases and J by 5 bases, with 10 bases between them. The CDR3 has 15 residues. Per the germline V gene, CDR1 is ENHRY and CDR2 is SYGVKD. Each CDR3 protein gets one entry after TCRdb re-called the 5' RACE reads with MiXCR. Of approximately 890,000 distinct CDR3 sequences in the sample, 12% were seen once. These data also formed part of another study, on yellow fever vaccine responses in identical twins.

Input material: PBMCs. The sequence was obtained from a woman between 18 and 29 years old in good health. The chain joins TRBV10-3 to TRBJ2-2; weak D call: TRBD1 (6 bases). The CDR3 DNA reads as TGTGCCATCAGTGAGTCTTCAGGGGAAACCGGGGAGCTGTTTTTT. Amino acids: CAISESSGETGELFF.